The T cell receptor beta chain under discussion was sequenced for a study of Ad26.COV2.S vaccination and SARS-CoV-2 variants. A remark on this clone: Its antigen is not known.

Germline CDR1 MGHRA, CDR2 YSYEKL. The V segment lost 4 bases and the J segment 0 bases; nucleotides outside the gene matches: 19. CDR3 length equals 21 residues. The data were produced by immunoSEQ multiplex PCR, yet TCRdb's version contains in-frame clones alone and is incomplete. Of 380,000 or so clones in the sample, about 89% were seen once. Treatment reported: roughly 20 received Ad26.COV2.S at low or high dose, single or two shots; roughly 5 received placebo; per-sample allocation not given. Following the first vaccine or placebo injection, samples were taken on day 63. Whole-study findings and limits: In vaccinated individuals, spike-specific CD8+ and CD4+ T cell responses reportedly displayed substantial breadth.

The receptor's source is a person between 18 and 65 years old who received the Ad26.COV2.S COVID-19 vaccine or a placebo. This chain uses TRBV4-1 with TRBJ1-3; TRBD1 agrees at 9 bases. The material was peripheral blood, obtained in a trial of Ad26.COV2.S vaccine versus placebo. In nucleotides, the CDR3 is TGCGCCAGCAGCCCCTGGGAGACCCCGGACAGGGGCCAGAGCTCTGGAAACACCATATATTTT. Translating it yields CASSPWETPDRGQSSGNTIYF.